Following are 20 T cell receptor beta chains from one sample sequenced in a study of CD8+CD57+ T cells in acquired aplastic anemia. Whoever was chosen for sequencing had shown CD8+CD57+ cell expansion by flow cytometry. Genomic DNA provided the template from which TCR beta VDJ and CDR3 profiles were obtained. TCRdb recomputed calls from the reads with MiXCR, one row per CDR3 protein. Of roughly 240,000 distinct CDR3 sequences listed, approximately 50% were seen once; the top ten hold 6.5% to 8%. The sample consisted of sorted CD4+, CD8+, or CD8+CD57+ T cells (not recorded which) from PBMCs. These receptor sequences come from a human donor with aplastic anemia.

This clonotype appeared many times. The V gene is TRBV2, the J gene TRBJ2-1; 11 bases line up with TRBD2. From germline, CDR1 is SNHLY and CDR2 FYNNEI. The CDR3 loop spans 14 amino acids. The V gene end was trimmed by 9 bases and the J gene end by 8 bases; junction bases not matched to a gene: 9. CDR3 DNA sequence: TGTGCCAGGTTTAGCGGGAGGGCCCCCCATGAGCAGTTCTTC. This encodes CARFSGRAPHEQFF. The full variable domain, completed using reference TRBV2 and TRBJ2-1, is EPEVTQTPSHQVTQMGQEVILRCVPISNHLYFYWYRQILGQKVEFLVSFYNNEISEKSEIFDDQFSVERPDGSNFTLKIRSTKLEDSAMYFCARFSGRAPHEQFFGPGTRLTVL.

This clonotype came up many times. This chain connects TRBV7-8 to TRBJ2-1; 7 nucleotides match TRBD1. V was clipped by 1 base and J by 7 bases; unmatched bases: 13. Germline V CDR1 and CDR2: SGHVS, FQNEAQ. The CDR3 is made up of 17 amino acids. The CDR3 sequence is CASSLGRAGGIGNEQFF. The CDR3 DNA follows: TGTGCCAGCAGCTTAGGGCGGGCAGGGGGTATCGGAAATGAGCAGTTCTTC.

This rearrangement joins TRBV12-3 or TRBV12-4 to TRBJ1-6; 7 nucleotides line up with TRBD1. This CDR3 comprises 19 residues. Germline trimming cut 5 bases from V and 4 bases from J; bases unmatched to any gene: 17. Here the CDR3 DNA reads TGTGCCAGCAGTCCGACCGGGACAGACCTTAGCTATTATAATTCACCCCTCCACTTT. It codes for CASSPTGTDLSYYNSPLHF.

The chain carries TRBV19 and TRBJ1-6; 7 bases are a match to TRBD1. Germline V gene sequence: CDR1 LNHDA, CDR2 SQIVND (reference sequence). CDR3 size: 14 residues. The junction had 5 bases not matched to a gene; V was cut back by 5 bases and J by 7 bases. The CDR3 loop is CASSGPGGNSPLHF. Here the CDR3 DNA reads TGTGCCAGTAGTGGGCCAGGGGGGAATTCACCCCTCCACTTT.

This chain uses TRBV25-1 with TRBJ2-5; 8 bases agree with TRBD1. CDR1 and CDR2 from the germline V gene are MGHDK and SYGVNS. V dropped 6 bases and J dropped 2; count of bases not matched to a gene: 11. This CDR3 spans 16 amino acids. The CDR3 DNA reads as TGTGCCAGCAGCTTAGGGACCACAGGGGGACAAGAGACCCAGTACTTC. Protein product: CASSLGTTGGQETQYF.

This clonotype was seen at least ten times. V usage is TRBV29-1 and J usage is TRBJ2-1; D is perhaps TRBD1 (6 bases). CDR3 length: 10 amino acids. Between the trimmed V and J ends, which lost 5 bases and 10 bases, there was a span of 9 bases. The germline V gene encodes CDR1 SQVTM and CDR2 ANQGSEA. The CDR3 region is CSVTGTEQFF. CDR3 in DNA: TGCAGCGTTACCGGGACAGAGCAGTTCTTC.

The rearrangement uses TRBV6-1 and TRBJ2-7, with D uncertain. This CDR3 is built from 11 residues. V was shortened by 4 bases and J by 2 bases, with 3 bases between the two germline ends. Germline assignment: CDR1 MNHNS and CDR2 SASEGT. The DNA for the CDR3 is TGTGCCAGCAGTGGGGCCTACGAGCAGTACGTC. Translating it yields CASSGAYEQYV.

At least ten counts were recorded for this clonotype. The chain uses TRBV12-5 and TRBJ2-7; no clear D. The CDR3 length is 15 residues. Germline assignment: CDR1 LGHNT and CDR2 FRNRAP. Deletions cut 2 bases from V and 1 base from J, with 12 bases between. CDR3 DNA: TGTGCTAGTGGTTTGTATCGCAGGCCATCCTACGAGCAGTACTTC. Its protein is CASGLYRRPSYEQYF.

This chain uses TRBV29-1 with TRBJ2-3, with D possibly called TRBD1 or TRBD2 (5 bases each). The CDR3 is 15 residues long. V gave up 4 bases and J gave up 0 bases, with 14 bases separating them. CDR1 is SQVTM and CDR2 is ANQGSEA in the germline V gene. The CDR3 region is CSVGVRDPSTDTQYF. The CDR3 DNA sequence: TGCAGCGTTGGCGTCAGGGACCCTAGCACAGATACGCAGTATTTT.

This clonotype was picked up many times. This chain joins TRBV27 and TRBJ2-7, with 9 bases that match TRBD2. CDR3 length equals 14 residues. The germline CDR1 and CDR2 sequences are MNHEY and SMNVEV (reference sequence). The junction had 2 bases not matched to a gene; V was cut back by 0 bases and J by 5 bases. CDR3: CASSLSAGGDEQYF. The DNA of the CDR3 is TGTGCCAGCAGTTTATCTGCGGGAGGGGACGAGCAGTACTTC.

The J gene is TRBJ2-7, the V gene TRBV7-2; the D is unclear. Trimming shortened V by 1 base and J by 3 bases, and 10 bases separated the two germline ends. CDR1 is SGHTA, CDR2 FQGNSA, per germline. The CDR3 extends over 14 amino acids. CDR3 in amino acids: CASSLDHSFYEQYF. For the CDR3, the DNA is TGTGCCAGCAGCTTAGACCACAGTTTCTACGAGCAGTACTTC.

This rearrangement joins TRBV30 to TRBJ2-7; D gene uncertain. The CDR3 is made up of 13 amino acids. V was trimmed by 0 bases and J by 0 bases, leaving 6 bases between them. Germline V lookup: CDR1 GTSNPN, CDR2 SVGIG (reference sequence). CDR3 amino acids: CAWSVQSSYEQYF. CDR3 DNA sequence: TGTGCCTGGAGTGTACAGAGCTCCTACGAGCAGTACTTC.

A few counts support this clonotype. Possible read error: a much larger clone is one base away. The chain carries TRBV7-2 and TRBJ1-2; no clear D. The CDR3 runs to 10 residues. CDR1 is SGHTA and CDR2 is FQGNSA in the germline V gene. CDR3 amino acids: CASNGDGYNF. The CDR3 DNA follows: TGTGCCAGTAACGGGGATGGCTACAACTTC.

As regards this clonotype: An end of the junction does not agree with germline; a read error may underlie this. In nucleotides, the CDR3 is TGTGCCATCAGTTGGACTAGCGGGAGTACGCACAATGAGCAGTTCTTC. Translating gives CAISWTSGSTHNEQFF. The gene calls are TRBV10-2 and TRBJ2-1, with 13 bases matching TRBD2. The CDR3 covers 16 residues. Germline loops: CDR1 WSHSY, CDR2 SAAADI.

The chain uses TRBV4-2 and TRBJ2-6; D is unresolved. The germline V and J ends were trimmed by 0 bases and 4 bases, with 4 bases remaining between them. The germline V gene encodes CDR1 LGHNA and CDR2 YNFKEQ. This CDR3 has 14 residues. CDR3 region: CASSQDLGANVLTF. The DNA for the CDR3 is TGTGCCAGCAGCCAAGATCTCGGGGCCAACGTCCTGACTTTC.

CDR3 DNA: TGTGCCAGCAGCACCGACCGGGCCGTGTACGAGCAGTACTTC. Protein product: CASSTDRAVYEQYF. The rearrangement uses TRBV11-2 and TRBJ2-7; no firm D call. The germline CDR1 and CDR2 sequences are SGHAT and FQNNGV. Trimming took 5 bases from V and 4 from J, leaving 15 bases between them. This CDR3 comprises 14 residues.

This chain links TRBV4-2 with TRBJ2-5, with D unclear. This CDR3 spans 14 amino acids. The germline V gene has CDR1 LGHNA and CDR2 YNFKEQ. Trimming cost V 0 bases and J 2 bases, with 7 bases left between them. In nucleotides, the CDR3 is TGTGCCAGCAGCCAAGACCCCTATCAAGAGACCCAGTACTTC. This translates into CASSQDPYQETQYF.

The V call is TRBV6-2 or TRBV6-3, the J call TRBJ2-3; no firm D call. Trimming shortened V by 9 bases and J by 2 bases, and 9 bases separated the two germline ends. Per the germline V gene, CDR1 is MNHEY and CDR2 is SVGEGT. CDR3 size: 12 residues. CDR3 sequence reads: CASQGYTDTQYF. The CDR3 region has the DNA TGTGCCAGTCAAGGTTACACAGATACGCAGTATTTT.

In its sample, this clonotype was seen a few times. CDR3 sequence: CASSLGPTNYGYTF. The CDR3 DNA reads as TGTGCCAGCAGCTTAGGCCCAACTAACTATGGCTACACCTTC. This chain uses TRBV11-2 with TRBJ1-2; D not certain. This CDR3 has 14 amino acids. The germline CDR1 and CDR2 sequences are SGHAT and FQNNGV. The ends were cut back, 1 base at V and 0 bases at J, with 6 bases in the middle.

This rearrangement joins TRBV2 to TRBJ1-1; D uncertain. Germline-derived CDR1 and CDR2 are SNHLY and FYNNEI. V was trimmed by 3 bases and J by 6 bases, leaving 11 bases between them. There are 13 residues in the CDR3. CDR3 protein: CASSDRHPSEAFF. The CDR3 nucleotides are TGTGCCAGCAGTGACCGACACCCCTCTGAAGCTTTCTTT.